The source of this T cell receptor (beta chain) is a study of brain T cells in children with intractable seizures. After removal of 5 bases from V and 2 bases from J, the junction contained 5 bases not matched to a gene. Germline lookup yields CDR1 MNHEY and CDR2 SMNVEV (reference sequence). The CDR3 has 14 residues. Time point noted: blood from clinic visit 5 months post-surgery; TSC patient then seizure free. Only cases whose brain tissue showed the highest T cell transcript signatures were sequenced. Clones were read by immunoSEQ multiplex PCR, and TCRdb kept only the in-frame ones, dropping some. The repertoire holds about 340,000 clones, with approximately 93% as singletons.

This chain joins TRBV27 and TRBJ2-7; 8 bases map to TRBD2. The sample was peripheral blood, taken about 5 months after surgery. The clonotype was recovered from a boy under two years old with tuberous sclerosis and intractable seizures. This CDR3 is CASSKIAGTYEQYF. Here the CDR3 DNA reads TGTGCCAGCAGTAAGATAGCGGGAACCTACGAGCAGTACTTC.